These 10 T cell receptor beta chains share one sample of origin, sequenced in a study of cytomegalovirus exposure and HLA in healthy donors. Primers for the PCR totalled 60 Vbeta and 13 Jbeta. Repertoires were generated with immunoSEQ multiplex PCR, while TCRdb's copy carries only in-frame clones and drops some. This table has around 160,000 clones, about 80% appearing once. The sample taken for sequencing was PBMCs. Receptor source: a man in his fifties or sixties in good health and CMV-seropositive.

The chain combines TRBV19 with TRBJ1-1; TRBD1 matches at 7 bases. Germline CDR1 and CDR2: LNHDA and SQIVND (reference sequence). The ends lost 4 bases at V and 9 bases at J; junction bases unmatched: 8. The CDR3 is made up of 13 amino acids. The chain's CDR3 is CASSRDSGGKAFF. CDR3 bases: TGTGCCAGTAGTAGGGACAGTGGAGGTAAAGCTTTCTTT.

V and J are TRBV6-1 and TRBJ1-1; 7 bases fit TRBD1. The CDR3 runs to 14 residues. The junction had 8 bases not matched to a gene; V was cut back by 5 bases and J by 5 bases. The germline CDR1 and CDR2 sequences are MNHNS and SASEGT. CDR3 loop: CASSSNAGGTEAFF. The CDR3 nucleotides are TGTGCCAGCAGTTCAAACGCAGGGGGTACTGAAGCTTTCTTT.

The chain carries TRBV9 and TRBJ2-1, with D unclear. The germline V gene encodes CDR1 SGDLS and CDR2 YYNGEE. Between the trimmed V and J ends, which lost 0 bases and 5 bases, there was a span of 9 bases. The CDR3 is 14 residues long. The CDR3 nucleotides read TGTGCCAGCAGCGTAGCCCCAGAGGACAATGAGCAGTTCTTC. Its translation is CASSVAPEDNEQFF.

This chain uses TRBV28 with TRBJ1-5, with TRBD1 matching 9 bases. V dropped 7 bases and J dropped 3; count of bases not matched to a gene: 13. This CDR3 comprises 17 residues. Per the germline V gene, CDR1 is MDHEN and CDR2 is SYDVKM. For the CDR3, the DNA is TGTGCCAGCACCCCAGCCGGGACAGGGAACATCAATCAGCCCCAGCATTTT. Amino acids: CASTPAGTGNINQPQHF.

The V and J genes are TRBV10-1 and TRBJ1-1; 7 positions match TRBD1. Germline lookup yields CDR1 WNHNN and CDR2 SYGVQD (reference sequence). The CDR3 is 13 residues long. Germline trimming cut 10 bases from V and 2 bases from J; bases unmatched to any gene: 7. CDR3 sequence: CATRQGFNTEAFF. The CDR3 DNA sequence: TGCGCCACCCGACAGGGCTTCAACACTGAAGCTTTCTTT.

This sequence joins TRBV28 and TRBJ1-6; D unresolved. The CDR3 is 15 amino acids. Per the germline V gene, CDR1 is MDHEN and CDR2 is SYDVKM. Between the trimmed V and J ends, which lost 3 bases and 2 bases, there was a span of 8 bases. Written as DNA, the CDR3 is TGTGCCAGCAGTTTCCAGGCCACCTATAATTCACCCCTCCACTTT. Its protein product is CASSFQATYNSPLHF.

This clone was recorded a few times. The rearrangement joins TRBV7-9 to TRBJ1-4; 7 bases line up with TRBD1. The V gene's germline CDR1 is SEHNR and CDR2 FQNEAQ (reference sequence). The V segment lost 5 bases and the J segment 7 bases; nucleotides outside the gene matches: 7. The CDR3 loop spans 14 amino acids. Here the CDR3 DNA reads TGTGCCAGCAGCCGACAGGGAAGGGGTGAAAAACTGTTTTTT. It is translated as CASSRQGRGEKLFF. Using reference TRBV7-9 and TRBJ1-4 for the parts outside the CDR3, the full variable domain is DTGVSQNPRHKITKRGQNVTFRCDPISEHNRLYWYRQTLGQGPEFLTYFQNEAQLEKSRLLSDRFSAERPKGSFSTLEIQRTEQGDSAMYLCASSRQGRGEKLFFGSGTQLSVL.

This clone was recorded a few times. The rearrangement links TRBV11-3 to TRBJ2-1; TRBD2 matches 8 bases. CDR3 length equals 18 residues. Trimming removed 5 bases from V and 4 bases from J; junction bases left unmatched: 16. CDR1 and CDR2 (germline): SGHNT, YENEEA. CDR3 residues: CASSPNRGGARPYNEQFF. The CDR3 DNA reads as TGTGCCAGCAGCCCTAATCGGGGGGGGGCGCGACCTTACAATGAGCAGTTCTTC.

The chain couples TRBV7-9 to TRBJ1-1, with 12 bases aligning to TRBD1. Unmatched junction bases numbered 7, after V lost 3 bases and J lost 2 bases. The CDR3 extends over 17 amino acids. The germline CDR1 and CDR2 sequences are SEHNR and FQNEAQ (reference sequence). CDR3 bases: TGTGCCAGCAGCTTTTCCGGGACAGGGGGCGGAAACACTGAAGCTTTCTTT. Translation gives CASSFSGTGGGNTEAFF.

As concerns this clone: One end of the junction does not line up with germline, which may come from a read error. The chain combines TRBV7-9 with TRBJ2-7; 12 nucleotides match TRBD1. The CDR3 has 15 residues. Germline V gene data show CDR1 as SEHNR and CDR2 as FQNEAQ (reference sequence). The CDR3 loop reads CSSSTWDRGLSEQYF. The CDR3 nucleotides read TGTTCCAGCAGCACGTGGGACAGGGGGCTCTCCGAGCAGTACTTC.